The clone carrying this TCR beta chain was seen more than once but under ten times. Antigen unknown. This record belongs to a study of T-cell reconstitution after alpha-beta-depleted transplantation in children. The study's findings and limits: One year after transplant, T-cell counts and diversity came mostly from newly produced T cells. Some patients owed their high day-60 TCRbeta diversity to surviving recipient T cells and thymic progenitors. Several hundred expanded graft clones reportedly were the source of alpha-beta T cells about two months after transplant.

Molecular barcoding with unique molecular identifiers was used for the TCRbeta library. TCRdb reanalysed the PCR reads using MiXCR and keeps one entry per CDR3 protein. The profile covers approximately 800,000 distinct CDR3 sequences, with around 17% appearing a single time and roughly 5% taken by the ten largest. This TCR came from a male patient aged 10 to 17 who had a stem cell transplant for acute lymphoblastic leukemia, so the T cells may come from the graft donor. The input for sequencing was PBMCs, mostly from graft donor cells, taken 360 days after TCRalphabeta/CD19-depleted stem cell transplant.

CDR3: CSARVFPPPTDTQYF. For the CDR3, the DNA is TGCAGTGCTAGAGTGTTCCCACCCCCCACAGATACGCAGTATTTT. The genes are TRBV20-1 and TRBJ2-3; the D is unclear. V was cut by 1 base and J by 2 bases, with 13 bases left in between. The CDR3 is 15 residues long. The germline gives CDR1 DFQATT, CDR2 SNEGSKA (reference sequence).